This TCR beta chain was identified in a study of T cells in localized non-small cell lung cancer. Trimming removed 7 bases from V and 5 bases from J; junction bases left unmatched: 9. The CDR3 has 15 residues. Measured with immunoSEQ multiplex PCR; TCRdb has only the in-frame clones, and not every one. The data show about 3,500 clones, 25% seen once. This specimen consisted of lung tumor tissue, obtained before any cancer treatment. This TCR was recovered from a woman aged 35-75 years with stage I lung adenocarcinoma. This sequence joins TRBV6-7 and TRBJ2-5, with TRBD2 matching 11 bases. TRBV6-7 counts as an open reading frame of uncertain function. CDR3 DNA sequence: TGTGCCAGCACGCGGTCTAGCGGGGGGAAGGAGACCCAGTACTTC. Amino acids: CASTRSSGGKETQYF.